This T cell receptor (beta chain) is from a study of T cells in Graves' hyperthyroidism and ophthalmopathy (dated by TCRdb to the late 2010s). About the study as a whole: Peripheral blood samples were taken at the time of initial diagnosis, prior to any treatment. TCR V-J signatures able to tell the groups apart were searched for in a discovery cohort of some 100 patients, of whom 40 to 45 had Graves' ophthalmopathy and about 60 had stable Graves' hyperthyroidism. Prospective prediction of ophthalmopathy was tested in an independent validation cohort of approximately 18 hyperthyroidism patients and some 17 patients who later progressed to ophthalmopathy. The 90 or so discovery patients were randomly split 7:3 into training and test sets. In about 6 Graves' hyperthyroidism patients, the study also compared T-cell repertoires from thyroid tissue with T-cell repertoires from blood. After sampling, hyperthyroidism patients received methimazole starting at 30 mg daily, and ophthalmopathy patients received high-dose intravenous methylprednisolone. The paper reports TCR Vbeta CDR3 sequencing of 135 peripheral blood samples: around 45 ophthalmopathy, under 85 hyperthyroidism and 17 progressor patients. General study outcomes and caveats: Sample size was not statistically predetermined, and blinding of investigators to group allocation was not performed. Blood samples also contained most of the expanded thyroid clonotypes (frequency above 0.001), which suggests that blood repertoires may reflect thyroid immune responses. In validation, progression to ophthalmopathy was predicted by the model with 70.59% sensitivity and roughly 76% specificity, a median of approximately 6.5 months before onset. A model built on a 13 V-J signature distinguished ophthalmopathy from stable hyperthyroidism, reaching over 85% sensitivity and 81.08% specificity in cross-validation and 80%/75% in testing.

To note about this clonotype: Its antigen is currently not known. The input lacks base qualities; no much larger clone sits a single base away.

The TCR beta CDR3 regions were amplified from RNA transcripts. A first-round RT-PCR of the TCR CDR3 used the HTBI primer set with the Qiagen OneStep RT-PCR kit. Libraries were constructed in a second round of multiplex PCR, after which size selection and purification were carried out. Paired-end sequencing of the libraries was performed with 100 bp reads on an Illumina HiSeq2000. The source study handled its data this way. SOAPnuke was used to process the raw data, removing reads that contained adapters or uncalled bases, had a mean Phred below 15, or lacked an exact match to the constant primer or identifier. COPE v1.2.5 was used to merge the high-quality paired reads, and each unique nucleotide sequence was defined as a clonotype. Clonotypes were aligned to IMGT TRBV, TRBD and TRBJ reference segments using MiTCR v1.1. Analysis was restricted to V-J combinations with a frequency above 0.0001, which covered 98% to 99.2% of repertoires. A TCS score was defined as the ratio of F50 (clonal expansion) to E x V (chaos), with BLOSUM62-based TCRdist applied between CDR3 peptides within each V-J. Welch's t-statistics and random forest reduced fewer than 600 V-J features to roughly 13, which were used in a naive Bayes classifier (R e1071). TCRdb passed the public sequencing reads through fastp at Q25 and MiXCR, retaining productive beta sequences. CDR3 protein duplicates are merged, each entry listing the most common genes and DNA. TCRdb assigned the V and J calls; the authors' analysis was not used. Present in this sample are 700,000 or so distinct CDR3 sequences, roughly 15% of which were seen just once. The ten largest clones represent under 9.5% of the sample.

A patient counted as having stable Graves' hyperthyroidism if no progression to ophthalmopathy occurred over 18 months of follow-up. Hyperthyroidism patients were newly diagnosed, had a disease duration of under 2 months, and were aged 18 to 65 years. Patients with uncontrolled infections, other autoimmune diseases, pregnancy or lactation were excluded. Clinical symptoms, serum thyroxine and TRAb, thyroid ultrasound, and orbital computed tomography formed the basis for the diagnoses. PBMCs were separated from approximately 9.9 ml of fresh peripheral blood using Ficoll-Paque density gradient centrifugation. Trizol reagent was used to extract total RNA, and RNA quality was then checked on an Agilent 2100 Bioanalyzer. The CDR3 spans 14 residues, from the cysteine through the phenylalanine. Solely the CDR3 DNA is kept, with 42 bases framed from the first base. The germline V gene gives CDR1 as MNHNS and CDR2 as SASEGT. Germline trimming amounts to 5 bases on V and 2 bases on J, with 5 as the count of junction bases outside the gene matches.

Specimen: blood. The clonotype comes from a man aged 18 to 35 with Graves' hyperthyroidism. The rearrangement combines TRBV6-1 with TRBJ1-2; 7 junctional bases match TRBD1. The CDR3 region reads CASSRQGINYGYTF. The sequenced DNA: TGTGCCAGCAGTCGACAGGGAATAAACTATGGCTACACCTTC.